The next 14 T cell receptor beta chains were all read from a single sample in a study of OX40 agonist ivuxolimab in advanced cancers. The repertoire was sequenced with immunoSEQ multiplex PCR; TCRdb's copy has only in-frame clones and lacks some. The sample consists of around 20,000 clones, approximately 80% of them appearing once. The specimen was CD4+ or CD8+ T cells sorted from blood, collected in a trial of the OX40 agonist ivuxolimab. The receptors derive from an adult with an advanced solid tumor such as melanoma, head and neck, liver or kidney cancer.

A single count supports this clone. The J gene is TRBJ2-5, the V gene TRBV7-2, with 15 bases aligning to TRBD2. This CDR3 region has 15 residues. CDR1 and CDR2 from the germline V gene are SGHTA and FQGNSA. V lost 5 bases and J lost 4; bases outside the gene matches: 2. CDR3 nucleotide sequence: TGTGCCAGCAGCCGGACTAGCGGGAGGGGAGAGACCCAGTACTTC. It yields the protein CASSRTSGRGETQYF.

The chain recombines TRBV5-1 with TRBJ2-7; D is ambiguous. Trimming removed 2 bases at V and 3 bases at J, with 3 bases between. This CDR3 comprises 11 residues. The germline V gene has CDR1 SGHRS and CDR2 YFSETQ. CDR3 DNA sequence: TGCGCCAGCAGCTTAAACTACGAGCAGTACTTC. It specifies CASSLNYEQYF. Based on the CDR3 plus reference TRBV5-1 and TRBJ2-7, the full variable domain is KAGVTQTPRYLIKTRGQQVTLSCSPISGHRSVSWYQQTPGQGLQFLFEYFSETQRNKGNFPGRFSGRQFSNSRSEMNVSTLELGDSALYLCASSLNYEQYFGPGTRLTVT.

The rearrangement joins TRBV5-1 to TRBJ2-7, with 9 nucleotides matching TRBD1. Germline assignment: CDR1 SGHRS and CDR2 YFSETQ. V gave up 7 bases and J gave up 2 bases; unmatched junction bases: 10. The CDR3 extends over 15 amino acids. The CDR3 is CASAVRDRDPYEQYF. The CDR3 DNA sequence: TGCGCCAGCGCCGTTCGGGACAGGGACCCCTACGAGCAGTACTTC.

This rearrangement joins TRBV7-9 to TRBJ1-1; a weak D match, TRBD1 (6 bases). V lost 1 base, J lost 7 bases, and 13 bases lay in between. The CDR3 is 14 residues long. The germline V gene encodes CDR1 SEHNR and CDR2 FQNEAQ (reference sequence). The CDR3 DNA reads TGTGCCAGCAGCTTAGAGTACAGGGAAGGTGAAGCTTTCTTT. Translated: CASSLEYREGEAFF. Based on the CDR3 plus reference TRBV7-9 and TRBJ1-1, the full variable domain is DTGVSQNPRHKITKRGQNVTFRCDPISEHNRLYWYRQTLGQGPEFLTYFQNEAQLEKSRLLSDRFSAERPKGSFSTLEIQRTEQGDSAMYLCASSLEYREGEAFFGQGTRLTVV.

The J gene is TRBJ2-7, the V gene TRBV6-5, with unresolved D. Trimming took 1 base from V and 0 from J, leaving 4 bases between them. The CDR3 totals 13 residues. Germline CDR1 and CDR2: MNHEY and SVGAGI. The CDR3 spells CASSYLGSYEQYF. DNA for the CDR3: TGTGCCAGCAGTTACTTGGGCTCCTACGAGCAGTACTTC.

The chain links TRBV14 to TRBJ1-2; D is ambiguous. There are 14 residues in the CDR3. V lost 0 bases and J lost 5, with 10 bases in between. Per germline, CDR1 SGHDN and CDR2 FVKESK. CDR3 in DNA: TGTGCCAGCAGCCAAGATCAGGTCCGGTATGGCTACACCTTC. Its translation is CASSQDQVRYGYTF.

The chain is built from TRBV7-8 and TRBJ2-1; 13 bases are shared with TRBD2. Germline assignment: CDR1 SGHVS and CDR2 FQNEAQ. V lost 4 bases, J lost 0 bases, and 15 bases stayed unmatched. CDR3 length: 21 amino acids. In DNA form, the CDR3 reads TGTGCCAGCAGCTGGTATTATTCCCCGACTAGCGGGAGGATCTCCTACAATGAGCAGTTCTTC. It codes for CASSWYYSPTSGRISYNEQFF.

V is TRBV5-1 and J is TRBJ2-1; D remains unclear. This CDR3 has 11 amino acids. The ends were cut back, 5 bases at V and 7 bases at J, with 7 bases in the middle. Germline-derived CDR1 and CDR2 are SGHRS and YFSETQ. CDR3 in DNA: TGCGCCAGCAGAACCGGTAATGAGCAGTTCTTC. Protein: CASRTGNEQFF. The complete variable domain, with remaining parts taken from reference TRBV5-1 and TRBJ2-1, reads KAGVTQTPRYLIKTRGQQVTLSCSPISGHRSVSWYQQTPGQGLQFLFEYFSETQRNKGNFPGRFSGRQFSNSRSEMNVSTLELGDSALYLCASRTGNEQFFGPGTRLTVL.

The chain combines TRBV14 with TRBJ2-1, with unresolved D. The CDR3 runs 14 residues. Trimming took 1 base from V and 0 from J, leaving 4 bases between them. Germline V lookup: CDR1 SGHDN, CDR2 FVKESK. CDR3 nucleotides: TGTGCCAGCAGCCAAGGGAACTCCTACAATGAGCAGTTCTTC. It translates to CASSQGNSYNEQFF.

CDR3 in DNA: TGTGCCAGCAGCTCAGGACTAGCGGGGGTCCCCGGGGAGCTGTTTTTT. It specifies CASSSGLAGVPGELFF. The chain combines TRBV13 with TRBJ2-2; 13 bases are shared with TRBD2. The germline CDR1 and CDR2 sequences are PRHDT and FYEKMQ (reference sequence). The ends lost 4 bases at V and 6 bases at J; junction bases unmatched: 5. This CDR3 comprises 16 residues.

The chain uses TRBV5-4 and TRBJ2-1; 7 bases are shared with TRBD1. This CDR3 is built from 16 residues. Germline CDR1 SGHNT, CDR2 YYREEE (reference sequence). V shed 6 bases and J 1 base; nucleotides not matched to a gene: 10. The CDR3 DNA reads TGTGCCAGCACCCCCCAGGGGGATCGGTCCTACAATGAGCAGTTCTTC. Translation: CASTPQGDRSYNEQFF.

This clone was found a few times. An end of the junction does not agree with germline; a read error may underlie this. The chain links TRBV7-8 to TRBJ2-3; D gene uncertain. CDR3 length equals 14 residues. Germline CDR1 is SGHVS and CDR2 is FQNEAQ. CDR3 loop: CASSLDGSTDTQYF. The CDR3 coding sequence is TGTGCCAGCAGTTTAGACGGCAGCACAGATACGCAGTATTTT.

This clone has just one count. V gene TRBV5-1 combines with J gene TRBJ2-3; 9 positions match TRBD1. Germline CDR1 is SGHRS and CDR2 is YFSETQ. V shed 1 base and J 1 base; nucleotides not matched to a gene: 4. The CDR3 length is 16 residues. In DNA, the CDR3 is TGCGCCAGCAGCTTGATGGGACAGGGCGGCACAGATACGCAGTATTTT. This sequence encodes CASSLMGQGGTDTQYF.

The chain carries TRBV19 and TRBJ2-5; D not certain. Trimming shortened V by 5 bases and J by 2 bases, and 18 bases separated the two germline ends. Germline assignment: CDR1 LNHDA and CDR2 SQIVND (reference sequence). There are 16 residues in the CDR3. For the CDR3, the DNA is TGTGCCAGTAGTTCCCGGTCAGATTCATCTCAAGAGACCCAGTACTTC. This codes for CASSSRSDSSQETQYF.